Listed here are 6 T cell receptor beta chains from one sample, sequenced in a study of spatial heterogeneity in lung cancer. This sample's time point: sample taken at primary tumor resection. Unsorted whole RNA samples from tumor, nontumor lung or frozen PBMC were sequenced. TCRdb redid the calling of the 5' RACE reads with MiXCR, one entry per CDR3 protein. The sample yields 50,000 or so distinct CDR3 sequences, 6% to 9.5% seen once. The specimen was PBMCs, collected at surgery. These receptors originate from a female donor with early-stage non-small cell lung cancer.

The rearrangement joins TRBV9 to TRBJ1-3; D is unresolved. The CDR3 has 15 amino acids. Looked up from germline, CDR1 is SGDLS and CDR2 is YYNGEE. The V and J ends lost 0 bases and 2 bases respectively, with 9 bases between them. The CDR3, as DNA: TGTGCCAGCAGCGTAGAAGCTAGACCTGGAAACACCATATATTTT. As protein: CASSVEARPGNTIYF.

This clonotype was detected many times. This rearrangement joins TRBV20-1 to TRBJ2-3, with a possible D match to TRBD2 (5 bases). Trimming shortened V by 7 bases and J by 7 bases, and 12 bases separated the two germline ends. This CDR3 spans 11 amino acids. The germline V gene encodes CDR1 DFQATT and CDR2 SNEGSKA (reference sequence). The CDR3 spells CSVAGGNTQYF. The CDR3 bases are TGCAGTGTTGCGGGTGGAAATACGCAGTATTTT.

This clonotype was counted ten times or more. The chain recombines TRBV30 with TRBJ1-2, with D hard to call. Deletions cut 4 bases from V and 0 bases from J, with 9 bases between. This CDR3 spans 13 amino acids. The V gene's germline CDR1 is GTSNPN and CDR2 SVGIG (reference sequence). CDR3 coding DNA: TGTGCCTGGACACTTGGAGCTAACTATGGCTACACCTTC. Its translation: CAWTLGANYGYTF.

This clonotype came up a few times. This CDR3 is CASSQGTANNEQFF. The CDR3, as DNA: TGTGCCAGCAGCCAAGGGACAGCGAACAATGAGCAGTTCTTC. The chain carries TRBV3-1 and TRBJ2-1; a possible D gene is TRBD1 (6 bases). The CDR3 has 14 amino acids. V lost 1 base, J lost 5 bases, and 9 bases lay in between. From germline, CDR1 is LGHDT and CDR2 YNNKEL (reference sequence).

This clonotype was recorded many times. The gene calls are TRBV4-2 and TRBJ1-2; the match to TRBD1 covers 8 bases. This CDR3 has 15 amino acids. The germline CDR1 and CDR2 sequences are LGHNA and YNFKEQ. Trimming removed 4 bases from V and 6 bases from J; junction bases left unmatched: 10. The CDR3, as DNA: TGTGCCAGCAGCCGAGACCCCGGACAGGGCAATGGCTACACCTTC. Protein: CASSRDPGQGNGYTF.

This chain connects TRBV12-3 or TRBV12-4 to TRBJ2-3, with D perhaps matching TRBD1 or TRBD2 (5 bases each). The CDR3 extends over 14 amino acids. V was clipped by 5 bases and J by 0 bases, with 9 bases between them. The DNA of the CDR3 is TGTGCCAGCAGTCGGGACGAGAGCACAGATACGCAGTATTTT. Translated, it gives CASSRDESTDTQYF.